Listed below are T cell receptor beta chains from one sample, sequenced in a study of cytomegalovirus exposure and HLA in healthy donors. Some clones are missing from TCRdb's copy, which holds only in-frame ones; the method was immunoSEQ multiplex PCR. The data hold about 130,000 clones, with roughly 75% observed a single time. Sequenced: PBMCs. These receptor sequences come from a female donor in good health and CMV-seronegative. Each CDR3 is given with its conserved first and last residue. A D gene is named only where the DNA matches it firmly. Size is stated for part of the rows, as once, few or many counts, or as a class when the clone is expanded.

clone size: few
J gene: TRBJ2-1
D gene: .
V gene: TRBV2
CDR3 DNA: TGTGCCAGCAGTGATTTTGGGGGGGGCCCGAATGAGCAGTTCTTC
CDR3 protein: CASSDFGGGPNEQFF

clone size: .
J gene: TRBJ2-5
D gene: TRBD2
V gene: TRBV9
CDR3 DNA: TGTGCCAGCAGCTCTAGCGGCAGAGAGACCCAGTACTTC
CDR3 protein: CASSSSGRETQYF

clone size: few
J gene: TRBJ2-2
D gene: .
V gene: TRBV5-4
CDR3 DNA: TGTGCCAGCAGCACCCCGAGGGCGTTAGACGGGGAGCTGTTTTTT
CDR3 protein: CASSTPRALDGELFF

clone size: .
J gene: TRBJ1-5
D gene: .
V gene: TRBV19
CDR3 DNA: TGTGCCAGTAGTCCAGGACAGAGAAATCAGCCCCAGCATTTT
CDR3 protein: CASSPGQRNQPQHF

clone size: .
J gene: TRBJ1-1
D gene: .
V gene: TRBV2
CDR3 DNA: TGTGCCAGCAGTTCCTCACTTACAGGGACCACTGAAGCTTTCTTT
CDR3 protein: CASSSSLTGTTEAFF

clone size: .
J gene: TRBJ2-5
D gene: TRBD1
V gene: TRBV30
CDR3 DNA: TGTGCCCTCCAGGGGGCTGGAGAGACCCAGTACTTC
CDR3 protein: CALQGAGETQYF

clone size: once
J gene: TRBJ2-7
D gene: .
V gene: TRBV19
CDR3 DNA: TGTGCCAGTAGCGTGACAGGCAGTACCTACGAGCAGTACTTC
CDR3 protein: CASSVTGSTYEQYF

clone size: .
J gene: TRBJ1-6
D gene: TRBD1
V gene: TRBV27
CDR3 DNA: TGTGCCAGCAGGTCGACAGGGATAGCAAATAATTCACCCCTCCACTTT
CDR3 protein: CASRSTGIANNSPLHF

clone size: .
J gene: TRBJ1-3
D gene: .
V gene: TRBV18
CDR3 DNA: TGTGCCAGCTCACCGGACAGATCTCTGGGAAACACCATATATTTT
CDR3 protein: CASSPDRSLGNTIYF

clone size: .
J gene: TRBJ2-7
D gene: .
V gene: TRBV18
CDR3 DNA: TGTGCCAGCTCACCTCGGACACACTACGAGCAGTACTTC
CDR3 protein: CASSPRTHYEQYF

clone size: .
J gene: TRBJ2-1
D gene: .
V gene: TRBV5-5
CDR3 DNA: TGTGCCAGCAGCTTGGAGACAGCCTACTACAATGAGCAGTTCTTC
CDR3 protein: CASSLETAYYNEQFF

clone size: .
J gene: TRBJ2-2
D gene: .
V gene: TRBV5-4
CDR3 DNA: TGTGCCAGCAGCTTGGGGTCCAGAACGAACACCGGGGAGCTGTTTTTT
CDR3 protein: CASSLGSRTNTGELFF

clone size: .
J gene: TRBJ2-7
D gene: .
V gene: TRBV27
CDR3 DNA: TGTGCCAGCAGGACCTCGAATCGGGTCGACGAGCAGTACTTC
CDR3 protein: CASRTSNRVDEQYF

clone size: .
J gene: TRBJ1-1
D gene: TRBD1
V gene: TRBV25-1
CDR3 DNA: TGTGCCAGCAGTGGGGACAGGGGGCGCGGGGACACTGAAGCTTTCTTT
CDR3 protein: CASSGDRGRGDTEAFF

clone size: .
J gene: TRBJ2-7
D gene: TRBD1
V gene: TRBV10-2
CDR3 DNA: TGCGCCAGCAGTGAGGGGGGACAGACCATAACCTACGAGCAGTACTTC
CDR3 protein: CASSEGGQTITYEQYF

clone size: .
J gene: TRBJ1-1
D gene: .
V gene: TRBV7-9
CDR3 DNA: TGTGCCAGCAGCTTAGGTCGCCCCAGGGACACTGAAGCTTTCTTT
CDR3 protein: CASSLGRPRDTEAFF

clone size: .
J gene: TRBJ2-7
D gene: TRBD1
V gene: TRBV5-6
CDR3 DNA: TGTGCCAGCAGCTCTTCGACACAGGGGGACTACGAGCAGTACTTC
CDR3 protein: CASSSSTQGDYEQYF

clone size: .
J gene: TRBJ2-2
D gene: TRBD1
V gene: TRBV28
CDR3 DNA: TGTGCCAGCAGTTCCGGGACAGGGGCCTACACCGGGGAGCTGTTTTTT
CDR3 protein: CASSSGTGAYTGELFF

clone size: .
J gene: TRBJ2-7
D gene: .
V gene: TRBV2
CDR3 DNA: TGTGCCAGCAGTTCCGGGTCCCTCTCCTACGAGCAGTACTTC
CDR3 protein: CASSSGSLSYEQYF

clone size: few
J gene: TRBJ2-1
D gene: TRBD2
V gene: TRBV7-6
CDR3 DNA: TGTGCCAGCAGCTTAGGGGCGGGGGGGCAGGCTAGCGATGAGCAGTTCTTC
CDR3 protein: CASSLGAGGQASDEQFF